This T cell receptor beta chain was identified in a study of T cells in Graves' hyperthyroidism and ophthalmopathy. Whole-study results and caveats: Model-based prediction identified ophthalmopathy a median approximately 6 months prior to its onset. Among clonotypes expanded in thyroid above 0.001, most were also found in blood.

On the basis of clinical symptoms, serum thyroxine and TRAb, thyroid ultrasound and orbital computed tomography, diagnoses were made. Germline V gives CDR1 SNHLY, CDR2 FYNNEI. The V gene lost 4 bases and the J gene lost 0 bases, with 7 bases spanning the gap. CDR3 length: 15 residues. In its sample, this clonotype was seen a few times. Its antigen is unidentified. A much larger clone is a single base away; this may be a read error. TCR beta CDR3 sequences were amplified from RNA transcripts. Researchers ran a first-round RT-PCR on the TCR CDR3 using the HTBI primer set. TCRdb re-called the multiplex PCR reads through MiXCR, storing one row per CDR3 protein. The sample records 500,000 to 800,000 distinct CDR3 sequences, 45% being singletons.

The chain couples TRBV2 to TRBJ2-6, with no clear D. The source is an adult man with Graves' disease, either hyperthyroidism or ophthalmopathy (not recorded which). Material for sequencing was peripheral blood or thyroid tissue (not recorded which). The CDR3 nucleotides read TGTGCCAGCAGTGGTGGGGACTCTGGGGCCAACGTCCTGACTTTC. Translated, it gives CASSGGDSGANVLTF.